These T cell receptor beta chains were read from a single sample in a study of shared clonotypes between healthy human individuals. The protocol was immunoSEQ multiplex PCR, while the TCRdb copy is restricted to in-frame clones and leaves out a portion. The sample lists approximately 350,000 clones, 90% to 98% occurring once. The sample consisted of memory CD8+ T cells sorted from blood. These receptors originate from a man aged 30-40 years in good health. Each CDR3 is given without its conserved first and last residue.

V	CDR3
TRBV6-5	ASSRDRGTTEAF
TRBV5-6	ASSLPGGTDTQY
TRBV27	ASSITGSSGNTIY
TRBV7-6	ASSLEQNQPQH
TRBV5-4	ASRLTAGANVLT
TRBV19	ASSAGPSRQPQH
TRBV7-2	ASSLGRASNEKLF
TRBV19	ASSTGRGNYGYT
TRBV4-2	ASSQEPGLENYEQY
TRBV30	AWSVLNEQF
TRBV9	ASRRDVNTGELF
TRBV5-4	ASSSTSSGSLYEQY
TRBV7-2	ASSLGARLAGLVDTQY
TRBV21-1	ASSKVPGQETQY
TRBV30	AWSLSGSNEQF
TRBV28	ASTPVLLLGTYEQY
TRBV5-6	ASSLGENEKLF
TRBV30	AWSSAEAFGYGYT
TRBV6-6	ASSYRGGYGYT
TRBV19	ASSIDRGGNQPQH
TRBV18	ASSPFELDTQY
TRBV15	ATSREGGGGYYGYT
TRBV30	AWSVLRLSSGANVLT
TRBV2	ASKTASYNEQF
TRBV29-1	SVGPSNTGELF
TRBV4-2	ASSPGLAGGDTQETQY
TRBV5-4	ASSLEGIGGYT
TRBV6-5	ASSYSPKRSYEQY
TRBV5-1	ASREGAVQETQY
TRBV28	ASSVPRTGGYEQY
TRBV7-2	ASSLEGDSAYEQY
TRBV10-2	ASSVKSTGNTIY
TRBV6-6	ASSSYRGLVYEQY
TRBV5-1	ASSLQPRGRYEQY
TRBV19	ASSLKTGEGNQPQH
TRBV4-1	ASSVSSSGSLYEQY